This TCR beta chain was captured in a study of blood T cell repertoires in COVID-19. The overall study: Nucleic acid was either cDNA or gDNA, and it came from T cells, B-cell-depleted T cells, or PBMCs.

Original processing notes: Using reference gene primer amplification, nucleated cell counts were estimated. Repertoires were generated with immunoSEQ multiplex PCR, while TCRdb's copy carries only in-frame clones and drops some. V and J calls and clone size are those listed in that table; D and trimming were worked out from the DNA. This sample has roughly 81,000 clones, with 82% found just once. Germline V lookup: CDR1 ENHRY, CDR2 SYGVKD. The V segment lost 6 bases and the J segment 4 bases; nucleotides outside the gene matches: 14. This CDR3 is 16 amino acids long. Material for sequencing was peripheral blood. This receptor was taken from a man aged 60-69 years with acute or convalescent COVID-19. The chain joins TRBV10-3 to TRBJ2-5; TRBD1 matches 7 bases. CDR3 region: CAISDRRQGFRETQYF. The CDR3 DNA reads TGTGCCATCAGCGACCGGAGACAGGGATTCCGAGAGACCCAGTACTTC.